This entry features one T cell receptor beta chain sequence. Libraries were prepared by immunoSEQ multiplex PCR; TCRdb keeps only in-frame clonotypes and omits some of them. The sample carries under 250,000 clones, 80% to 85% recorded once. The sample belongs to a study of blood T cell repertoires in COVID-19. The sequencing input was peripheral blood. This clonotype was obtained from a man aged 50-59 years with active or convalescent COVID-19.

CDR3 nucleotide sequence: TGTGCCAGCAGCTGGACAGGGGTCAACACCGGGGAGCTGTTTTTT. Amino acids: CASSWTGVNTGELFF. The V call is TRBV2, the J call TRBJ2-2; the match to TRBD1 covers 9 bases. The CDR3 runs to 15 residues. V trimming: 6 bases; J trimming: 2 bases; junction bases outside the gene matches: 4. Germline CDR1 SNHLY, CDR2 FYNNEI. The whole variable domain, remainder taken from reference TRBV2 and TRBJ2-2, is EPEVTQTPSHQVTQMGQEVILRCVPISNHLYFYWYRQILGQKVEFLVSFYNNEISEKSEIFDDQFSVERPDGSNFTLKIRSTKLEDSAMYFCASSWTGVNTGELFFGEGSRLTVL.